The rows below give T cell receptor beta chains drawn from one sample of a study of neurological immune-mediated disorders. Using its own MiXCR run on the 5' RACE reads, TCRdb lists one record per CDR3 protein. Altogether 26,000 or so distinct CDR3 sequences are present, just over 6.5% being singletons, with the ten largest covering approximately 9.6%. Sequences were obtained from PBMCs. These receptors originate from a woman aged 45-60 years in good health. CDR3s include the opening cysteine and the closing phenylalanine or tryptophan. Each record gives: V gene, CDR3 protein.

TRBV5-4 | CASSSWRGETQYF
TRBV19 | CASSRLAGEADTQYF
TRBV24-1 | CATSQGLQNTDTQYF
TRBV20-1 | CSARDYSLGGASSYEQYF
TRBV5-1 | CASSLTTTHYDTQYF
TRBV28 | CASRPRQIPNSPLHF
TRBV5-6 | CASSSQPIPKGGAFF
TRBV5-1 | CASSSDNSYEQYF
TRBV20-1 | CSAKRPLAFTDTQYF
TRBV7-9 | CASSTVGGSGANVLTF
TRBV7-3 | CASSSRLGGGELFF
TRBV5-8 | CASNQDRIYNEQFF
TRBV7-2 | CASSLARSGNIQYF
TRBV29-1 | CSVLTGFGQPQHF
TRBV6-5 | CASSYSKLGHRSTEAFF
TRBV9 | CASSVATGKNTEAFF
TRBV7-2 | CASSLGGTPYEQYF